The 28 T cell receptor beta chains in this list originate from one sample, sequenced in a study of shared clonotypes between healthy human individuals. Sequenced by immunoSEQ multiplex PCR; TCRdb stores in-frame clones only, minus some. The table has about 1 million clones, roughly 75% seen once. Material for sequencing was memory CD4+ T cells sorted from blood. Subset reported: CD45RA-negative fraction. These receptors were collected from a man aged 18 to 29 in good health.

The chain is built from TRBV2 and TRBJ2-3, with D possibly TRBD1 on 6 matching bases. Germline-derived CDR1 and CDR2 are SNHLY and FYNNEI. Between the trimmed V and J ends, which lost 1 base and 1 base, there was a span of 12 bases. This CDR3 is built from 16 residues. The CDR3 is CASSEGGTQGTDTQYF. The CDR3 DNA reads TGTGCCAGCAGTGAAGGAGGGACACAAGGCACAGATACGCAGTATTTT.

Comment on this clone: The sample carries other DNA sequences with the same CDR3. The chain couples TRBV6-6 to TRBJ2-7; D unclear. This CDR3 spans 11 amino acids. Germline loops: CDR1 MNHNY, CDR2 SVGAGI (reference sequence). Trimming cost V 4 bases and J 4 bases, with 5 bases left between them. The CDR3 coding sequence is TGTGCCAGCAGTTCTCCTTACGAGCAGTACTTC. Protein sequence: CASSSPYEQYF.

The chain combines TRBV6-1 with TRBJ2-1, with D unclear. The germline gives CDR1 MNHNS, CDR2 SASEGT. V was cut by 8 bases and J by 4 bases, with 12 bases left in between. This CDR3 is 13 amino acids long. CDR3 region: CASQAGQYNEQFF. DNA for the CDR3: TGTGCCAGCCAGGCAGGTCAGTACAATGAGCAGTTCTTC.

The chain combines TRBV5-5 with TRBJ1-1, with unresolved D. Trimming stripped 6 bases from V and 1 base from J, with 16 bases between. In germline, CDR1 is SGHKS, CDR2 YYEKEE (reference sequence). The CDR3 covers 15 residues. The CDR3 coding sequence is TGTGCCAGCAAACTCCGATCGGTAGGGAACACTGAAGCTTTCTTT. Its translation: CASKLRSVGNTEAFF.

This clone was observed once. The gene calls are TRBV6-5 and TRBJ1-4; 8 bases fit TRBD1. V trimming: 6 bases; J trimming: 5 bases; junction bases outside the gene matches: 8. Germline V gene lookup returns CDR1 MNHEY and CDR2 SVGAGI. This CDR3 region has 15 residues. The CDR3 here is CASSNNWDRNEKLFF. The DNA of the CDR3 is TGTGCCAGCAGCAACAACTGGGACAGGAATGAAAAACTGTTTTTT.

V usage is TRBV2 and J usage is TRBJ2-2; unclear D gene. There are 14 residues in the CDR3. CDR1 and CDR2 (germline): SNHLY, FYNNEI. V lost 6 bases and J 5 bases, leaving 13 bases between the germline ends. The CDR3 bases are TGTGCCAGCAGAAATCCAGCGTTAACCGGGGAGCTGTTTTTT. Protein sequence: CASRNPALTGELFF.

This clone was observed a single time. The rearrangement joins TRBV11-2 to TRBJ2-7; 12 bases agree with TRBD2. The CDR3 length is 16 residues. Per the germline V gene, CDR1 is SGHAT and CDR2 is FQNNGV. The V and J ends lost 1 base and 2 bases, in that order; junction bases with no gene match: 3. For the CDR3, the DNA is TGTGCCAGCAGCTTAGGGCTAGCGGGAGGGCCCTACGAGCAGTACTTC. Amino acids: CASSLGLAGGPYEQYF.

The chain has TRBV6-5 and TRBJ2-7; 10 nucleotides match TRBD2. The V segment lost 6 bases and the J segment 5 bases; nucleotides outside the gene matches: 7. Germline V CDR1 and CDR2: MNHEY, SVGAGI. The CDR3 covers 14 residues. The CDR3 here is CASRTPSGGDEQYF. The CDR3, as DNA: TGTGCCAGCAGGACCCCTAGCGGGGGTGACGAGCAGTACTTC.

This clone came up a few times. The chain couples TRBV25-1 to TRBJ1-6; D not certain. This CDR3 is 14 amino acids long. V dropped 2 bases and J dropped 9 bases, with 11 bases sitting between them. In germline, CDR1 is MGHDK, CDR2 SYGVNS. Written as DNA, the CDR3 is TGTGCCAGCAGTGAAGGGTATCCAGGTTCACCCCTCCACTTT. Translating gives CASSEGYPGSPLHF.

The chain has TRBV10-3 and TRBJ2-7; D gene uncertain. V was clipped by 0 bases and J by 0 bases, with 9 bases between them. This CDR3 spans 15 amino acids. Germline-derived CDR1 and CDR2 are ENHRY and SYGVKD. The CDR3 bases are TGTGCCATCAGTGAGTCCTCCAGGAGCTCCTACGAGCAGTACTTC. It yields the protein CAISESSRSSYEQYF.

The chain uses TRBV9 and TRBJ2-1; 9 positions match TRBD1. Germline V gene lookup returns CDR1 SGDLS and CDR2 YYNGEE. The CDR3 runs 15 residues. The ends lost 0 bases at V and 4 bases at J; junction bases unmatched: 2. The CDR3 DNA follows: TGTGCCAGCAGCGTAGCGGGACAGGGATACAATGAGCAGTTCTTC. Residues: CASSVAGQGYNEQFF.

V gene TRBV5-8 combines with J gene TRBJ2-3; tentatively, D is TRBD1 or TRBD2 (6 bases each). Germline lookup yields CDR1 SGHTS and CDR2 YDEGEE. The ends were cut back, 3 bases at V and 2 bases at J, with 16 bases in the middle. This CDR3 contains 16 residues. The CDR3 coding sequence is TGTGCCAGCAGCTCTGGGGGCGGGACGAACACAGATACGCAGTATTTT. The encoded protein is CASSSGGGTNTDTQYF.

V gene TRBV6-1 combines with J gene TRBJ1-1, with D tentatively TRBD1 (6 bases). This CDR3 region has 14 residues. The V end lost 6 bases, the J end lost 7 bases, and 18 bases lay between the germline ends. The germline V gene encodes CDR1 MNHNS and CDR2 SASEGT. DNA for the CDR3: TGTGCCAGCAGCAGAACAGGGAGTAATATTGAAGCTTTCTTT. Translated: CASSRTGSNIEAFF.

V gene TRBV7-9 combines with J gene TRBJ1-6, with unresolved D. The V gene's germline CDR1 is SEHNR and CDR2 FQNEAQ (reference sequence). V gave up 0 bases and J gave up 7 bases, with 7 bases separating them. This CDR3 is 14 amino acids long. The CDR3 nucleotides are TGTGCCAGCAGCTTAGCGAACGTGAATTCACCCCTCCACTTT. Amino acids: CASSLANVNSPLHF.

In the case of this clone: This clone may be a read error of a much larger clone one base away. At the DNA level, this CDR3 is encoded by other sequences in the same sample as well. This chain joins TRBV9 and TRBJ2-3; no reliable D call. The germline V and J ends were trimmed by 2 bases and 2 bases, with 3 bases remaining between them. This CDR3 region has 12 residues. CDR1 SGDLS and CDR2 YYNGEE come from the germline V gene. This CDR3 reads CASSVVTDTQYF. The CDR3 DNA sequence: TGTGCCAGCAGCGTTGTCACAGATACGCAGTATTTT.

V gene TRBV6-1 combines with J gene TRBJ2-2; TRBD1 might be the D (7 bases). The V end was cut by 1 base, the J end by 2 bases, with 11 bases between. CDR3 size: 16 residues. Germline CDR1 reads MNHNS; CDR2 reads SASEGT. The CDR3 sequence: CASSEGRGLNTGELFF. In DNA form, the CDR3 reads TGTGCCAGCAGTGAAGGGAGGGGGCTTAACACCGGGGAGCTGTTTTTT.

V usage is TRBV29-1 and J usage is TRBJ1-1; the D gene is possibly TRBD1 (5 bases). Trimming removed 5 bases at V and 8 bases at J, with 24 bases between. The germline V gene encodes CDR1 SQVTM and CDR2 ANQGSEA. The CDR3 length is 15 residues. CDR3 DNA sequence: TGCAGCGTTCCCGGCGCCCAGGGTCCCCTGGAGGAAGCTTTCTTT. Amino acids: CSVPGAQGPLEEAFF.

This clone was detected only once. This sequence joins TRBV28 and TRBJ2-3, with TRBD2 as a possible D gene (6 bases). Germline V gene sequence: CDR1 MDHEN, CDR2 SYDVKM. V lost 7 bases and J 0 bases, leaving 14 bases between the germline ends. The CDR3 is 15 amino acids. CDR3 residues: CASTRLGVSTDTQYF. The CDR3 region has the DNA TGTGCCAGCACCCGACTAGGGGTTAGCACAGATACGCAGTATTTT.

There are a few counts of this clone. The chain joins TRBV5-6 to TRBJ2-7; D ambiguous. Per the germline V gene, CDR1 is SGHDT and CDR2 is YYEEEE. Trimming removed 2 bases from V and 3 bases from J, with 21 bases in between. This CDR3 contains 17 residues. For the CDR3, the DNA is TGTGCCAGCAGCTTTGACTTCGCATCCTCTCGACGCTACGAGCAGTACTTC. It encodes CASSFDFASSRRYEQYF.

The genes are TRBV5-1 and TRBJ2-7, with D possibly called TRBD1 or TRBD2 (5 bases each). The CDR3 runs to 14 residues. Trimming left V 1 base short and J 2 bases short, with 10 bases between. Germline V gives CDR1 SGHRS, CDR2 YFSETQ. CDR3 nucleotides: TGCGCCAGCAGCTTGATGACAGCGGCCTACGAGCAGTACTTC. Translating gives CASSLMTAAYEQYF.

The chain recombines TRBV4-1 with TRBJ2-7; tentative D call: TRBD2 (5 bases). The CDR3 runs to 15 residues. Trimming removed 1 base from V and 2 bases from J, with 12 bases in between. Per germline, CDR1 MGHRA and CDR2 YSYEKL. CDR3 coding DNA: TGCGCCAGCAGCCAAGGAGGGTTAGGGCCCTACGAGCAGTACTTC. As protein: CASSQGGLGPYEQYF.

The chain joins TRBV6-1 to TRBJ2-2; the D is unclear. The CDR3 contains 11 residues. Germline V gives CDR1 MNHNS, CDR2 SASEGT. Between the trimmed V and J ends, which lost 8 bases and 4 bases, there was a span of 5 bases. The CDR3 DNA reads as TGTGCCAGCTTTTCCACCGGGGAGCTGTTTTTT. Translating gives CASFSTGELFF.

The chain combines TRBV11-1 with TRBJ2-6; D may be TRBD1 (6 bases). Trimming took off 3 bases at V and 2 bases at J, with 17 bases between the two ends. The germline CDR1 and CDR2 sequences are SGHAT and FQDESV (reference sequence). The length of the CDR3 is 18 residues. The CDR3 DNA follows: TGTGCCAGCAGCTTCATTGACAGGTCTAATGCTGGGGCCAACGTCCTGACTTTC. This translates into CASSFIDRSNAGANVLTF.

The chain employs TRBV27 and TRBJ1-1; D is perhaps TRBD1 (5 bases). CDR3 length: 14 residues. Germline CDR1 MNHEY, CDR2 SMNVEV (reference sequence). The V gene lost 6 bases and the J gene lost 6 bases, with 17 bases spanning the gap. CDR3 nucleotides: TGTGCCAGCAGGGGCGGGCAGGGAAGCTCTGAAGCTTTCTTT. Residues: CASRGGQGSSEAFF.

As for this clone: This sample includes further DNA sequences coding for the same CDR3. The chain's CDR3 is CASSLAAGNTIYF. Written as DNA, the CDR3 is TGTGCCAGCAGCTTGGCGGCTGGAAACACCATATATTTT. The chain combines TRBV11-2 with TRBJ1-3; D unresolved. The CDR3 consists of 13 residues. CDR1 and CDR2 (germline): SGHAT, FQNNGV. V was cut by 3 bases and J by 2 bases, with 5 bases left in between. The full variable domain, with the rest looked up from reference TRBV11-2 and TRBJ1-3, is EAGVAQSPRYKIIEKRQSVAFWCNPISGHATLYWYQQILGQGPKLLIQFQNNGVVDDSQLPKDRFSAERLKGVDSTLKIQPAKLEDSAVYLCASSLAAGNTIYFGEGSWLTVV.

In regard to this clone: In the same sample, other DNA sequences code for this CDR3. The chain employs TRBV6-5 and TRBJ2-5; no definite D call. The germline V gene encodes CDR1 MNHEY and CDR2 SVGAGI. V was cut by 6 bases and J by 5 bases, with 10 bases left in between. The CDR3 loop spans 12 amino acids. The chain's CDR3 is CASSPLGETQYF. The DNA for the CDR3 is TGTGCCAGCAGCCCCCTGGGTGAGACCCAGTACTTC.

The chain uses TRBV4-1 and TRBJ2-2; D call uncertain. Germline CDR1 and CDR2: MGHRA and YSYEKL. Between the trimmed V and J ends, which lost 0 bases and 5 bases, there was a span of 4 bases. The CDR3 contains 13 residues. CDR3 in DNA: TGCGCCAGCAGCCAAGAGAAGACCGGGGAGCTGTTTTTT. It translates to CASSQEKTGELFF.

This chain joins TRBV5-1 and TRBJ2-2; possibly TRBD1 for D (7 bases). CDR3 length equals 17 residues. V lost 0 bases and J 2 bases, leaving 14 bases between the germline ends. The germline gives CDR1 SGHRS, CDR2 YFSETQ. The CDR3 coding sequence is TGCGCCAGCAGCTTGGCCGTTGGAGGGGGCAACACCGGGGAGCTGTTTTTT. Translating it yields CASSLAVGGGNTGELFF.